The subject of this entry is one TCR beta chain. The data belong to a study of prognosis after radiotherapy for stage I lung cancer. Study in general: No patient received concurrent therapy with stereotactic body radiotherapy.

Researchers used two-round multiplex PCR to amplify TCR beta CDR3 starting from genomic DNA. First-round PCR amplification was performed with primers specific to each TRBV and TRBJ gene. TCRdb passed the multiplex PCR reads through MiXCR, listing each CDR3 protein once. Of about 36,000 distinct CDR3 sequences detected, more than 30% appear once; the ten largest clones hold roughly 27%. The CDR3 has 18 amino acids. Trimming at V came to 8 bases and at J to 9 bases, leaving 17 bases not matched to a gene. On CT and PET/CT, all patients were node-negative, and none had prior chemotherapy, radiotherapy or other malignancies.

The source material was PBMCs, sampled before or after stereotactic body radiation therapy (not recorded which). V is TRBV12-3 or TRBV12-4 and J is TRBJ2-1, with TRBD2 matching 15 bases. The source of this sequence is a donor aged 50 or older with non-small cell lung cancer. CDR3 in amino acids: CASGSGTSGRINRGEQFF. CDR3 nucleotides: TGTGCCAGCGGGTCCGGGACTAGCGGGAGGATAAACAGGGGTGAGCAGTTCTTC.